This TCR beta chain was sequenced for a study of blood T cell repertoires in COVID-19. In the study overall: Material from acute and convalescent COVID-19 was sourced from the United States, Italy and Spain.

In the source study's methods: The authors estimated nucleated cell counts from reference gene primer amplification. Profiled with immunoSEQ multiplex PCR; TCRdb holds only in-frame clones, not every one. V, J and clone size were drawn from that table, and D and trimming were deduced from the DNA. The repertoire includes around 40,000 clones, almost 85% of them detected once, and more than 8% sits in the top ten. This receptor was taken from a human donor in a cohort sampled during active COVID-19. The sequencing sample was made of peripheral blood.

CDR3 DNA sequence: TGTGCCAGCAGCCTGGACACCTACAATGAGCAGTTCTTC. It translates to CASSLDTYNEQFF. The chain couples TRBV7-2 to TRBJ2-1; a weak D match, TRBD1 (5 bases). V dropped 5 bases and J dropped 2 bases, with 7 bases sitting between them. This CDR3 is built from 13 residues. Germline-derived CDR1 and CDR2 are SGHTA and FQGNSA.